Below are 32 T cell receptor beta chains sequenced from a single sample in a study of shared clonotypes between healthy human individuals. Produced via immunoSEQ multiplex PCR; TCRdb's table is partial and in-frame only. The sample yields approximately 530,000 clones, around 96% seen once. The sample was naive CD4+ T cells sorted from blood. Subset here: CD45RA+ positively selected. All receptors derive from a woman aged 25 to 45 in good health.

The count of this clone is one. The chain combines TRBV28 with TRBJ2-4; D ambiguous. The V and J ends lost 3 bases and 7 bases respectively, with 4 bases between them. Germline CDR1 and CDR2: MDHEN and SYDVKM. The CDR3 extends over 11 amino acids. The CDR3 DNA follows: TGTGCCAGCAGTTTTAAGAACATTCAGTACTTC. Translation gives CASSFKNIQYF.

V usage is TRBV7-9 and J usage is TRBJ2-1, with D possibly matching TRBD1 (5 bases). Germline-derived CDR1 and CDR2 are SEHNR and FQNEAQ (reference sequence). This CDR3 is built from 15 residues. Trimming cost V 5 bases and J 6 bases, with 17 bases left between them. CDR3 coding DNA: TGTGCCAGCAGCCACAGACAGACCAAGGGCAATGAGCAGTTCTTC. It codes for CASSHRQTKGNEQFF. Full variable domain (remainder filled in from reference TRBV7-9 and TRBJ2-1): DTGVSQNPRHKITKRGQNVTFRCDPISEHNRLYWYRQTLGQGPEFLTYFQNEAQLEKSRLLSDRFSAERPKGSFSTLEIQRTEQGDSAMYLCASSHRQTKGNEQFFGPGTRLTVL.

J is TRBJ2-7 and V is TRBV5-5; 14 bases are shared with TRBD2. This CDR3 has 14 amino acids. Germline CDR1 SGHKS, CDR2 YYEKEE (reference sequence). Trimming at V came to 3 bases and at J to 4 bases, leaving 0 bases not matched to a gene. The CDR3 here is CASSWTSGRYEQYF. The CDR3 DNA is TGTGCCAGCAGCTGGACTAGCGGGAGGTACGAGCAGTACTTC.

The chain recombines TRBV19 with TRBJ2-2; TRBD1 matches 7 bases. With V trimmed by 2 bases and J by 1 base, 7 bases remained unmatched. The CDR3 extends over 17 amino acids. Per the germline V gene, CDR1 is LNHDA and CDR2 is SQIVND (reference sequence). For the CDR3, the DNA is TGTGCCAGTAGTATAATAATGAGACAGGGGAACACCGGGGAGCTGTTTTTT. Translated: CASSIIMRQGNTGELFF.

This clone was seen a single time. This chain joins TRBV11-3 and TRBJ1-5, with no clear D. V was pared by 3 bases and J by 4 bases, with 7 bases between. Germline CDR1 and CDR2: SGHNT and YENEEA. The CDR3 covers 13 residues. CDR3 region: CASSFNRNQPQHF. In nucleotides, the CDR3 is TGTGCCAGCAGCTTTAACAGAAATCAGCCCCAGCATTTT.

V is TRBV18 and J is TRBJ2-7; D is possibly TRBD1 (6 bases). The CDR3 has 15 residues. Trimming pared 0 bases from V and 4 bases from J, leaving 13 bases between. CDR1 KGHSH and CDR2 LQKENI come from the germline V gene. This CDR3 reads CASSPPGTPFYEQYF. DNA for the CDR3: TGTGCCAGCTCACCACCCGGGACACCTTTTTACGAGCAGTACTTC. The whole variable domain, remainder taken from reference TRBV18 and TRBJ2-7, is NAGVMQNPRHLVRRRGQEARLRCSPMKGHSHVYWYRQLPEEGLKFMVYLQKENIIDESGMPKERFSAEFPKEGPSILRIQQVVRGDSAAYFCASSPPGTPFYEQYFGPGTRLTVT.

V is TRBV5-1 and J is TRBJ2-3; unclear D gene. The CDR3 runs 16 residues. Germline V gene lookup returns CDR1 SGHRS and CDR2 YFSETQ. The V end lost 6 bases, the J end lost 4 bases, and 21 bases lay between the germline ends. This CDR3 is CASTPALRPRPDTQYF. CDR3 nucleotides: TGCGCCAGCACCCCAGCGCTGAGACCACGCCCAGATACGCAGTATTTT.

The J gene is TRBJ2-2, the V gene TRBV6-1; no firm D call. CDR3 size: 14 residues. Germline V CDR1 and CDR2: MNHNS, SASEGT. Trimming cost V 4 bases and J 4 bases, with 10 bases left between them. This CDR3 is CASSVQLGTGELFF. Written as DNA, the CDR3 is TGTGCCAGCAGTGTACAGCTAGGCACCGGGGAGCTGTTTTTT.

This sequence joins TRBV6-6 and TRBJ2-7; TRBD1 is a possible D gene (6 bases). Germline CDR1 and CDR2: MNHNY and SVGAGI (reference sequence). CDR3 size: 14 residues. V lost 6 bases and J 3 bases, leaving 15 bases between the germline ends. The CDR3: CASRPGQNIYEQYF. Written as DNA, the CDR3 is TGTGCCAGCAGGCCCGGACAGAACATCTACGAGCAGTACTTC.

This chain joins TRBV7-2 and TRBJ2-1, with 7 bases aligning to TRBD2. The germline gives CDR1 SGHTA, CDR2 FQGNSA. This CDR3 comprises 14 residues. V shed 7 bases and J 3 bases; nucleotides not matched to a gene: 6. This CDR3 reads CASTRASGYNEQFF. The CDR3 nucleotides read TGTGCCAGCACCCGGGCTAGCGGCTACAATGAGCAGTTCTTC.

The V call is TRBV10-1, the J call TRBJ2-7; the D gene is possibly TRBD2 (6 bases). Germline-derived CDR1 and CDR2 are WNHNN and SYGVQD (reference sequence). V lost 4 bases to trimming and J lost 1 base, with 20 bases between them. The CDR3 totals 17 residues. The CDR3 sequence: CASSGTDPKTRSYEQYF. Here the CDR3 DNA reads TGCGCCAGCAGTGGCACGGATCCCAAGACTAGGTCCTACGAGCAGTACTTC.

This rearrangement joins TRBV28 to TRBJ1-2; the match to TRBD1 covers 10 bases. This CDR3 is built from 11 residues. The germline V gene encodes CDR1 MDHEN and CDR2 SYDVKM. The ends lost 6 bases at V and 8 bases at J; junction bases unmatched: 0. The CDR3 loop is CASRTGGGYTF. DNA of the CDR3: TGTGCCAGCAGGACAGGGGGCGGCTACACCTTC.

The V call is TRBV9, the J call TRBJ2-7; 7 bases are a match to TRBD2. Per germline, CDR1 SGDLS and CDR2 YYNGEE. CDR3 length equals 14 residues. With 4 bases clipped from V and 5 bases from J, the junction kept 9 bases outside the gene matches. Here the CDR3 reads CASSSLGGGNEQYF. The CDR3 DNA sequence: TGTGCCAGCAGCTCCCTGGGGGGAGGGAACGAGCAGTACTTC.

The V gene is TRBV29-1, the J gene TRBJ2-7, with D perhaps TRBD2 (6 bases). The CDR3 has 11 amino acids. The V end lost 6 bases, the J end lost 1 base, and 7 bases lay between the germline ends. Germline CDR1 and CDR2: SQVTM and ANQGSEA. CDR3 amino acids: CSVGLSYEQYF. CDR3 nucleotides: TGCAGCGTGGGACTGTCCTACGAGCAGTACTTC.

CDR3 nucleotide sequence: TGTGCCAGCAGCCCAGGTAGCAATCAGCCCCAGCATTTT. Amino acids: CASSPGSNQPQHF. The chain couples TRBV11-3 to TRBJ1-5, with D hard to call. V was clipped by 5 bases and J by 0 bases, with 5 bases between them. The CDR3 contains 13 residues. Germline-derived CDR1 and CDR2 are SGHNT and YENEEA.

The CDR3 DNA is TGTGCCAGTAGTTCGGGACAGGGAATCACTGAAGCTTTCTTT. It specifies CASSSGQGITEAFF. This chain uses TRBV19 with TRBJ1-1; TRBD1 aligns across 9 bases. The CDR3 covers 14 residues. V was clipped by 5 bases and J by 4 bases; unmatched bases: 5. Germline V gene sequence: CDR1 LNHDA, CDR2 SQIVND (reference sequence). The variable domain in full, completed from reference TRBV19 and TRBJ1-1, reads DGGITQSPKYLFRKEGQNVTLSCEQNLNHDAMYWYRQDPGQGLRLIYYSQIVNDFQKGDIAEGYSVSREKKESFPLTVTSAQKNPTAFYLCASSSGQGITEAFFGQGTRLTVV.

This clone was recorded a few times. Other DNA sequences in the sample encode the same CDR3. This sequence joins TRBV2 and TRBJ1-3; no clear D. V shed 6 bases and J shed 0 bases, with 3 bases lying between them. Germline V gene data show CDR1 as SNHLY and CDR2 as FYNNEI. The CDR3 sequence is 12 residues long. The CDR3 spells CASSGSGNTIYF. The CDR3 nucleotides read TGTGCCAGCAGCGGCTCTGGAAACACCATATATTTT. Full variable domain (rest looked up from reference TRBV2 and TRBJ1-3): EPEVTQTPSHQVTQMGQEVILRCVPISNHLYFYWYRQILGQKVEFLVSFYNNEISEKSEIFDDQFSVERPDGSNFTLKIRSTKLEDSAMYFCASSGSGNTIYFGEGSWLTVV.

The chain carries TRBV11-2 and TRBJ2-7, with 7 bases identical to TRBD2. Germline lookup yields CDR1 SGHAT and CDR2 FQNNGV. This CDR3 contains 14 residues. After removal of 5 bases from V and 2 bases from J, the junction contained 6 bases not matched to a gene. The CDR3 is CASSLPGLPYEQYF. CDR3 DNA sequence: TGTGCCAGCAGCCTTCCGGGACTACCCTACGAGCAGTACTTC. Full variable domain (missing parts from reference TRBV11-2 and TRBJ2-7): EAGVAQSPRYKIIEKRQSVAFWCNPISGHATLYWYQQILGQGPKLLIQFQNNGVVDDSQLPKDRFSAERLKGVDSTLKIQPAKLEDSAVYLCASSLPGLPYEQYFGPGTRLTVT.

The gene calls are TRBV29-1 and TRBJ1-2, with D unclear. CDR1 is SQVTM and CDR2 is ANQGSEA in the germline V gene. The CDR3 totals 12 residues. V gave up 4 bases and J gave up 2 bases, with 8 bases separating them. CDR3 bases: TGCAGCGTTGGGGGAGGAAACTATGGCTACACCTTC. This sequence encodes CSVGGGNYGYTF.

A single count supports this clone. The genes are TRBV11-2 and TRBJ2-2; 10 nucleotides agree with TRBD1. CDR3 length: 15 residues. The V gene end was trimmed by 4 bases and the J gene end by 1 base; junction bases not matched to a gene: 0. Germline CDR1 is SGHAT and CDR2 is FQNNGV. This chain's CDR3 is CASSWTGGNTGELFF. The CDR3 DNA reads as TGTGCCAGCAGCTGGACAGGGGGGAACACCGGGGAGCTGTTTTTT.

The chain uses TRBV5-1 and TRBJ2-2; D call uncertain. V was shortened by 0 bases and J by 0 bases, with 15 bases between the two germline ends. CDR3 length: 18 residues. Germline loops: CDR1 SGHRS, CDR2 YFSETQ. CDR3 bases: TGCGCCAGCAGCTTGGTCCTCTCCATTAGAGCGAACACCGGGGAGCTGTTTTTT. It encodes CASSLVLSIRANTGELFF.

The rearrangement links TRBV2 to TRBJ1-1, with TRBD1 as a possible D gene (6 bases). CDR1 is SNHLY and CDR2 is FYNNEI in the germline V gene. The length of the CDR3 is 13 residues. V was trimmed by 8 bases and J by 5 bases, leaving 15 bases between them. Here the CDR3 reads CASDGGRVTEAFF. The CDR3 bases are TGTGCCAGCGATGGGGGCAGGGTGACTGAAGCTTTCTTT.

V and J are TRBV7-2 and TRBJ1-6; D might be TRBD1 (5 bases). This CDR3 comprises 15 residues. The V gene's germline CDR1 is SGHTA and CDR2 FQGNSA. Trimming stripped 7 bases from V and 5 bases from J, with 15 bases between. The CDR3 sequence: CASTLFGGDNSPLHF. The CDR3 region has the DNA TGTGCCAGCACCCTATTCGGAGGGGATAATTCACCCCTCCACTTT.

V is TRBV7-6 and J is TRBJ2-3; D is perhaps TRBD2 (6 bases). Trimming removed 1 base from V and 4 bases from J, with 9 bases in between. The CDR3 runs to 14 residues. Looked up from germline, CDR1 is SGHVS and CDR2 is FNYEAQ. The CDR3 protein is CASSLESSADTQYF. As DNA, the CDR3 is TGTGCCAGCAGCTTAGAATCTAGCGCAGATACGCAGTATTTT.

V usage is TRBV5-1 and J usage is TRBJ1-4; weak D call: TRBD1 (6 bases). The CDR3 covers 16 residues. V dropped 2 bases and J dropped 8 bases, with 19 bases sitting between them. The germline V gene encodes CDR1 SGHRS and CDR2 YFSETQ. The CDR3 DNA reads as TGCGCCAGCAGCTTTCCTACGGGGTTGACAGGAGAAAAACTGTTTTTT. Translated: CASSFPTGLTGEKLFF.

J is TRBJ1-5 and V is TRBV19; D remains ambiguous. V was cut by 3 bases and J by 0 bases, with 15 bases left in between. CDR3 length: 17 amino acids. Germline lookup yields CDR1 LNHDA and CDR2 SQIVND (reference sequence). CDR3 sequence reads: CASSIERSHYSNQPQHF. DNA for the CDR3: TGTGCCAGTAGTATTGAGCGGAGCCATTATAGCAATCAGCCCCAGCATTTT. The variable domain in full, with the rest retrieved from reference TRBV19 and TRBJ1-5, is DGGITQSPKYLFRKEGQNVTLSCEQNLNHDAMYWYRQDPGQGLRLIYYSQIVNDFQKGDIAEGYSVSREKKESFPLTVTSAQKNPTAFYLCASSIERSHYSNQPQHFGDGTRLSIL.

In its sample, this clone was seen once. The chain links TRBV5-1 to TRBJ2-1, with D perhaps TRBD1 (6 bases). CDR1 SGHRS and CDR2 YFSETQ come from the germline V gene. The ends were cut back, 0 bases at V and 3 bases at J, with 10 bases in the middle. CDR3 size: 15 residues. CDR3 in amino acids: CASSLDGGGYNEQFF. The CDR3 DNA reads TGCGCCAGCAGCTTGGATGGGGGCGGCTACAATGAGCAGTTCTTC.

The CDR3 loop is CASRGQEPNSPLHF. CDR3 sequence (DNA): TGTGCCAGCAGAGGACAGGAGCCGAATTCACCCCTCCACTTT. The chain couples TRBV28 to TRBJ1-6; TRBD1 matches 7 bases. Germline V gene sequence: CDR1 MDHEN, CDR2 SYDVKM. Trimming cost V 6 bases and J 7 bases; bases outside gene matches: 6. There are 14 residues in the CDR3. The variable domain in full, with the rest retrieved from reference TRBV28 and TRBJ1-6, is DVKVTQSSRYLVKRTGEKVFLECVQDMDHENMFWYRQDPGLGLRLIYFSYDVKMKEKGDIPEGYSVSREKKERFSLILESASTNQTSMYLCASRGQEPNSPLHFGNGTRLTVT.

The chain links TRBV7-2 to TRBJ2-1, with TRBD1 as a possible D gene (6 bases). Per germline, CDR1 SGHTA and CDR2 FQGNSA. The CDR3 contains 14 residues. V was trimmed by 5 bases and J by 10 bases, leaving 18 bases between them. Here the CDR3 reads CASSPAVGGWEQFF. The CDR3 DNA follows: TGTGCCAGCAGCCCAGCGGTAGGGGGTTGGGAGCAGTTCTTC.

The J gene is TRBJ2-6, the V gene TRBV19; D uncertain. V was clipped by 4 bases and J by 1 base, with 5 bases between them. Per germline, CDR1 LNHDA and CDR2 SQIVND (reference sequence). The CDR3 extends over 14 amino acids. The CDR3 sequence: CASSTESGANVLTF. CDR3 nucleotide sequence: TGTGCCAGTAGTACAGAATCTGGGGCCAACGTCCTGACTTTC.

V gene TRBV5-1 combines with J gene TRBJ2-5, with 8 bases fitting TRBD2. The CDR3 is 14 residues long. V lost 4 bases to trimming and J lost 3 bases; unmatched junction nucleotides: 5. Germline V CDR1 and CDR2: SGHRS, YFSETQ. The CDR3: CASSVTSGKETQYF. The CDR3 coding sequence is TGCGCCAGCAGCGTAACTAGCGGCAAAGAGACCCAGTACTTC.

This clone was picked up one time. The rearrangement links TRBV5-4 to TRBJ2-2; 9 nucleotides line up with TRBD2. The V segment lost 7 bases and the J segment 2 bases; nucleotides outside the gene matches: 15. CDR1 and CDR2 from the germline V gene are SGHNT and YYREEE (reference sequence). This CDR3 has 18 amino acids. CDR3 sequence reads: CASHFGVLGLANTGELFF. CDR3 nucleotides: TGTGCCAGCCACTTCGGAGTGTTGGGACTAGCTAACACCGGGGAGCTGTTTTTT.